Following are 9 T cell receptor beta chains from one sample sequenced in a study of blood T cell repertoires in COVID-19. The assay was immunoSEQ multiplex PCR, and TCRdb's table has in-frame clones only and misses some. Counted here are 58,000 or so clones, about 74% occurring once; the ten biggest clones make up about 28%. The specimen sequenced was peripheral blood. The receptors here all came from a woman of 80 years or more with acute or convalescent COVID-19.

This chain joins TRBV2 and TRBJ1-5; tentatively, D is TRBD1 (6 bases). From germline, CDR1 is SNHLY and CDR2 FYNNEI. V lost 6 bases and J lost 0, with 12 bases in between. This CDR3 is built from 15 residues. CDR3 sequence reads: CASRGRDNSNQPQHF. CDR3 nucleotide sequence: TGTGCCAGCAGGGGACGGGACAATAGCAATCAGCCCCAGCATTTT.

The chain carries TRBV6-2 or TRBV6-3 and TRBJ2-1; 7 positions match TRBD1. Germline V gene data show CDR1 as MNHEY and CDR2 as SVGEGT. With V trimmed by 5 bases and J by 0 bases, 13 bases remained unmatched. This CDR3 has 18 residues. The CDR3 protein is CASSARPRQGVSYNEQFF. The CDR3 DNA follows: TGTGCCAGCAGTGCGAGACCTCGACAGGGTGTCTCCTACAATGAGCAGTTCTTC.

V and J are TRBV15 and TRBJ2-1, with 7 nucleotides matching TRBD1. The CDR3 runs 15 residues. With 6 bases clipped from V and 2 bases from J, the junction kept 7 bases outside the gene matches. The V gene's germline CDR1 is LNHNV and CDR2 YYDKDF (reference sequence). In DNA form, the CDR3 reads TGTGCCACCAGTTCTTACAGGGGTGCCTACAATGAGCAGTTCTTC. This gives the protein CATSSYRGAYNEQFF.

This chain joins TRBV10-2 and TRBJ1-2; 7 bases align to TRBD1. This CDR3 contains 15 residues. Germline-derived CDR1 and CDR2 are WSHSY and SAAADI. The V and J ends lost 6 bases and 4 bases, in that order; junction bases with no gene match: 11. Written as DNA, the CDR3 is TGCGCCAGCAGACAGGGGATCCTCGAAATCTATGGCTACACCTTC. The encoded protein is CASRQGILEIYGYTF.

This clone has a handful of counts. This chain joins TRBV28 and TRBJ1-5; 7 bases are shared with TRBD1. V shed 4 bases and J 0 bases; nucleotides not matched to a gene: 3. CDR1 is MDHEN, CDR2 SYDVKM, per germline. This CDR3 has 15 amino acids. The CDR3 reads CASSYRGYSNQPQHF. CDR3 DNA: TGTGCCAGCAGTTACAGGGGCTATAGCAATCAGCCCCAGCATTTT.

This chain joins TRBV24-1 and TRBJ1-3, with D hard to call. The CDR3 is made up of 15 amino acids. The V gene lost 4 bases and the J gene lost 0 bases, with 9 bases spanning the gap. Germline CDR1 is KGHDR and CDR2 is SFDVKD. CDR3 DNA sequence: TGTGCCACCAGTGACAACGGTATCTCTGGAAACACCATATATTTT. This encodes CATSDNGISGNTIYF.

This chain connects TRBV28 to TRBJ1-5, with 10 positions matching TRBD1. Per the germline V gene, CDR1 is MDHEN and CDR2 is SYDVKM. The CDR3 loop spans 17 amino acids. The ends lost 5 bases at V and 0 bases at J; junction bases unmatched: 7. In nucleotides, the CDR3 is TGTGCCAGCAGTACGTATGGGACAGGGGCTAGCAATCAGCCCCAGCATTTT. Amino acid sequence: CASSTYGTGASNQPQHF.

This clone was picked up one time. The chain combines TRBV27 with TRBJ2-1; 8 bases are a match to TRBD2. Germline V gives CDR1 MNHEY, CDR2 SMNVEV (reference sequence). V lost 7 bases and J lost 0; bases outside the gene matches: 17. There are 19 residues in the CDR3. The CDR3: CASTPPSRAGALSYNEQFF. CDR3 nucleotides: TGTGCCAGCACCCCGCCTTCTCGAGCGGGAGCCCTCTCCTACAATGAGCAGTTCTTC.

This chain uses TRBV27 with TRBJ2-7; D might be TRBD2 (5 bases). V was cut by 7 bases and J by 5 bases, with 24 bases left in between. The CDR3 is 16 amino acids. The germline gives CDR1 MNHEY, CDR2 SMNVEV (reference sequence). The CDR3 reads CASKSPSRRARDEQYF. CDR3 coding DNA: TGTGCCAGCAAGTCCCCCAGCCGGCGGGCTCGGGACGAGCAGTACTTC.